This T cell receptor beta chain originates from a study of beta chain features in type 1 diabetes. The overall study: Patient and healthy donor groups were alike in age, gender and cell yields. Whole-study findings and limits: VDJ junctions in type 1 diabetes patients carried more deletions and fewer insertions. Moderate but significant shortening of TCRB CDR3s was recorded in all four CD4+ subsets from Type 1 diabetes patients.

Sequenced material consisted of expressed TCRB transcripts (all of the isolated RNA was reverse transcribed). Method: immunoSEQ multiplex PCR; TCRdb's copy keeps in-frame clones and lacks some. The table records 640,000 or so clones, more than 12% of them present only once. Remarks on this clone: The target antigen is unknown.

The sequence was obtained from a man aged 18 to 35 with type 1 diabetes. The sequenced sample consisted of naive CD4+ T cells from blood.

The DNA for the CDR3 is TGTGCCTGGAGTGCCAGGGGGCATTACGAGCAGTACTTC. Residues: CAWSARGHYEQYF. The chain recombines TRBV30 with TRBJ2-7; 8 positions agree with TRBD1. The V gene's germline CDR1 is GTSNPN and CDR2 SVGIG (reference sequence). After removal of 1 base from V and 4 bases from J, the junction contained 3 bases not matched to a gene. This CDR3 is built from 13 residues.